These 23 T cell receptor beta chains share one sample of origin, sequenced in a study of CD8+CD57+ T cells in acquired aplastic anemia. Genomic DNA was employed as the template in profiling TCR beta VDJ and CDR3. TCRdb independently ran MiXCR on the reads; one entry per CDR3 protein. The sample lists some 190,000 distinct CDR3 sequences, roughly 56% occurring once. Sequenced material: sorted CD4+, CD8+, or CD8+CD57+ T cells (not recorded which) from PBMCs. These receptors were taken from a human donor in good health, serving as a control.

The chain joins TRBV20-1 to TRBJ1-2; the match to TRBD1 covers 8 bases. The CDR3 runs to 13 residues. V was pared by 5 bases and J by 0 bases, with 2 bases of the junction left unmatched. Germline V lookup: CDR1 DFQATT, CDR2 SNEGSKA (reference sequence). The CDR3 DNA sequence: TGCAGTGCTCGGACAGGGCCTAACTATGGCTACACCTTC. This gives the protein CSARTGPNYGYTF.

In regard to this clonotype: Sequence at one end of the junction differs from germline and may be a read error. This chain links TRBV20-1 with TRBJ2-5, with 7 bases identical to TRBD2. Germline lookup yields CDR1 DFQATT and CDR2 SNEGSKA (reference sequence). The CDR3 loop spans 13 amino acids. CDR3 region: CSASTSVGETQYF. In DNA, the CDR3 is TGCAGCGCTAGTACTAGCGTGGGAGAGACCCAGTACTTC.

V and J are TRBV7-6 and TRBJ2-3, with D unresolved. Germline CDR1 reads SGHVS; CDR2 reads FNYEAQ. This CDR3 has 12 amino acids. The V gene lost 5 bases and the J gene lost 3 bases, with 6 bases spanning the gap. This chain's CDR3 is CASSDQTDTQYF. The CDR3 region has the DNA TGTGCCAGCAGCGACCAGACAGATACGCAGTATTTT.

CDR3 residues: CASSLEPGQVFQETQYF. The CDR3 nucleotides read TGTGCCAGCAGCTTAGAACCGGGACAGGTCTTCCAAGAGACCCAGTACTTC. This chain links TRBV7-2 with TRBJ2-5; TRBD1 aligns across 8 bases. Germline trimming cut 1 base from V and 1 base from J; bases unmatched to any gene: 8. The CDR3 extends over 17 amino acids. CDR1 is SGHTA, CDR2 FQGNSA, per germline.

At least ten counts were recorded for this clonotype. The gene calls are TRBV13 and TRBJ1-6, with a tentative D call TRBD1 (5 bases). This CDR3 has 17 residues. Trimming pared 2 bases from V and 5 bases from J, leaving 16 bases between. CDR1 PRHDT and CDR2 FYEKMQ come from the germline V gene (reference sequence). The CDR3: CASSLRSQGWNNSPLHF. The CDR3 nucleotides are TGTGCCAGCAGCTTAAGGTCCCAGGGTTGGAATAATTCACCCCTCCACTTT.

The gene calls are TRBV10-2 and TRBJ1-1; D is perhaps TRBD1 (5 bases). In germline, CDR1 is WSHSY, CDR2 SAAADI. Trimming shortened V by 8 bases and J by 3 bases, and 16 bases separated the two germline ends. CDR3 size: 14 residues. CDR3 bases: TGCGCCAGCTCACTTAAACAGGCGGACACTGAAGCTTTCTTT. This encodes CASSLKQADTEAFF.

This chain connects TRBV10-3 to TRBJ2-7, with TRBD2 identical over 9 bases. Germline lookup yields CDR1 ENHRY and CDR2 SYGVKD. The CDR3 consists of 15 residues. The V segment lost 5 bases and the J segment 1 base; nucleotides outside the gene matches: 6. CDR3 bases: TGTGCCATCAGTACGACTAGCGGTGGGTCCTACGAGCAGTACTTC. It translates to CAISTTSGGSYEQYF.

V and J are TRBV20-1 and TRBJ1-2, with a weak D call TRBD1 (6 bases). The germline V gene has CDR1 DFQATT and CDR2 SNEGSKA (reference sequence). Trimming pared 0 bases from V and 6 bases from J, leaving 11 bases between. The CDR3 is 13 amino acids. The DNA for the CDR3 is TGCAGTGCTAGAGATCGCGGGGGCCATGGCTACACCTTC. Its protein product is CSARDRGGHGYTF.

This clonotype was detected a few times. The CDR3 protein is CASSSLGGADTEAFF. For the CDR3, the DNA is TGTGCCAGCAGCTCCCTCGGAGGGGCCGACACTGAAGCTTTCTTT. The rearrangement joins TRBV7-6 to TRBJ1-1; D is perhaps TRBD1 (5 bases). The CDR3 covers 15 residues. Germline V CDR1 and CDR2: SGHVS, FNYEAQ. V gave up 4 bases and J gave up 3 bases, with 15 bases separating them.

This chain connects TRBV7-9 to TRBJ2-2, with D hard to call. The CDR3 length is 18 residues. Trimming pared 5 bases from V and 3 bases from J, leaving 22 bases between. Per the germline V gene, CDR1 is SEHNR and CDR2 is FQNEAQ (reference sequence). CDR3 bases: TGTGCCAGCAGCCCCCGCCGGCGGACGGCGATGGACACCGGGGAGCTGTTTTTT. It yields the protein CASSPRRRTAMDTGELFF.

This clonotype showed up just once. This sequence joins TRBV4-3 and TRBJ2-7; tentative D call: TRBD1 (5 bases). V was pared by 6 bases and J by 5 bases, with 20 bases between. The germline gives CDR1 LGHNA, CDR2 YSLEER. The CDR3 runs 15 residues. The CDR3 loop is CASSHGSTAADEQYF. The CDR3 region has the DNA TGCGCCAGCAGTCATGGGTCGACAGCCGCTGACGAGCAGTACTTC.

This clonotype was observed at least ten times. One end of the junction is discordant with germline, which a read error may explain. The chain combines TRBV7-2 with TRBJ1-6, with D tentatively TRBD1 (5 bases). The CDR3 is 14 amino acids. From germline, CDR1 is SGHTA and CDR2 FQGNSA. This CDR3 is CASSQEKGASPLHF. The DNA for the CDR3 is TGCGCCAGCAGCCAAGAGAAAGGGGCCTCACCCCTCCACTTT.

This clonotype was picked up many times. The V call is TRBV27, the J call TRBJ1-4; D gene ambiguous. Germline V gene sequence: CDR1 MNHEY, CDR2 SMNVEV (reference sequence). The CDR3 has 14 residues. The V gene lost 3 bases and the J gene lost 6 bases, with 11 bases spanning the gap. The CDR3 DNA is TGTGCCAGCAGTTTCCGTGGACGGGATGAAAAACTGTTTTTT. Translation: CASSFRGRDEKLFF.

The chain couples TRBV7-9 to TRBJ2-7; the match to TRBD1 covers 7 bases. Germline values: CDR1 SEHNR, CDR2 FQNEAQ (reference sequence). V lost 5 bases to trimming and J lost 2 bases; unmatched junction nucleotides: 9. The CDR3 length is 15 residues. The CDR3 sequence is CASSLGTDLAYEQYF. CDR3 DNA sequence: TGTGCCAGCAGCCTTGGGACAGATCTCGCCTACGAGCAGTACTTC. The full variable domain, completed using reference TRBV7-9 and TRBJ2-7, is DTGVSQNPRHKITKRGQNVTFRCDPISEHNRLYWYRQTLGQGPEFLTYFQNEAQLEKSRLLSDRFSAERPKGSFSTLEIQRTEQGDSAMYLCASSLGTDLAYEQYFGPGTRLTVT.

This clonotype has a single count. This CDR3 is CAISDPGRGGYTF. The CDR3 coding sequence is TGTGCCATCAGTGACCCAGGACGAGGAGGCTACACCTTC. J is TRBJ1-2 and V is TRBV10-3, with no clear D. Germline V lookup: CDR1 ENHRY, CDR2 SYGVKD. V dropped 3 bases and J dropped 8 bases, with 13 bases sitting between them. The CDR3 contains 13 residues.

The rearrangement links TRBV7-2 to TRBJ1-1, with D hard to call. The CDR3 loop spans 14 amino acids. V was trimmed by 3 bases and J by 7 bases, leaving 15 bases between them. Germline V gene data show CDR1 as SGHTA and CDR2 as FQGNSA. The CDR3 nucleotides read TGTGCCAGCAGCTTGGAAGCACAAGCCAATGAAGCTTTCTTT. Its protein is CASSLEAQANEAFF.

This chain connects TRBV9 to TRBJ2-5, with no clear D. V was cut by 4 bases and J by 0 bases, with 10 bases left in between. The CDR3 contains 14 residues. The V gene's germline CDR1 is SGDLS and CDR2 YYNGEE. The CDR3 reads CASSWGTYQETQYF. The CDR3 bases are TGTGCCAGCAGCTGGGGTACCTACCAAGAGACCCAGTACTTC. The full variable domain, rest sourced from reference TRBV9 and TRBJ2-5, is DSGVTQTPKHLITATGQRVTLRCSPRSGDLSVYWYQQSLDQGLQFLIQYYNGEERAKGNILERFSAQQFPDLHSELNLSSLELGDSALYFCASSWGTYQETQYFGPGTRLLVL.

The genes are TRBV7-2 and TRBJ2-7, with D unclear. Trimming removed 1 base from V and 3 bases from J, with 10 bases in between. The V gene's germline CDR1 is SGHTA and CDR2 FQGNSA. The CDR3 loop spans 14 amino acids. Here the CDR3 reads CASSLETGFYEQYF. CDR3 DNA: TGTGCCAGCAGCTTAGAGACGGGTTTCTACGAGCAGTACTTC.

This clonotype was counted at least ten times. The chain recombines TRBV20-1 with TRBJ2-1; 8 bases are shared with TRBD1. After removal of 6 bases from V and 3 bases from J, the junction contained 13 bases not matched to a gene. The CDR3 is made up of 16 amino acids. Per the germline V gene, CDR1 is DFQATT and CDR2 is SNEGSKA (reference sequence). CDR3 amino acids: CSAPPAQGEGYNEQFF. The DNA for the CDR3 is TGCAGTGCCCCACCCGCACAGGGGGAAGGCTACAATGAGCAGTTCTTC.

This clonotype was recorded many times. The genes are TRBV28 and TRBJ1-1; 8 bases align to TRBD1. CDR1 and CDR2 from the germline V gene are MDHEN and SYDVKM. The CDR3 has 12 amino acids. With V trimmed by 5 bases and J by 11 bases, 7 bases remained unmatched. CDR3 bases: TGTGCCAGCAGTCCTCCGGGACAGGTCGCTTTCTTT. Residues: CASSPPGQVAFF.

In this sample, this clonotype turned up many times. The chain is built from TRBV6-2 or TRBV6-3 and TRBJ1-6; 10 bases are shared with TRBD1. CDR3 size: 16 residues. Germline CDR1 and CDR2: MNHEY and SVGEGT. V was clipped by 0 bases and J by 6 bases; unmatched bases: 2. The CDR3 DNA reads as TGTGCCAGCAGTTACTCGACAGGGGGCCCTAATTCACCCCTCCACTTT. Amino acids: CASSYSTGGPNSPLHF.

The chain combines TRBV7-9 with TRBJ2-1; tentative D call: TRBD2 (6 bases). This CDR3 has 15 residues. The germline V gene has CDR1 SEHNR and CDR2 FQNEAQ (reference sequence). The ends were cut back, 9 bases at V and 8 bases at J, with 23 bases in the middle. CDR3 DNA sequence: TGTGCCAGTAGTATAGGGACTGGGGTTTGGGATGAGCAGTTCTTC. Amino acids: CASSIGTGVWDEQFF.

This clonotype was recorded many times. The CDR3 is CASSLGGAGMNTEAFF. The CDR3 DNA sequence: TGTGCCAGCAGCTTAGGCGGGGCAGGGATGAACACTGAAGCTTTCTTT. V is TRBV7-9 and J is TRBJ1-1, with D maybe TRBD1 (5 bases). Germline-derived CDR1 and CDR2 are SEHNR and FQNEAQ (reference sequence). The CDR3 is 16 residues long. V was cut by 1 base and J by 0 bases, with 12 bases left in between. Looking up the rest from reference TRBV7-9 and TRBJ1-1 gives the full variable domain: DTGVSQNPRHKITKRGQNVTFRCDPISEHNRLYWYRQTLGQGPEFLTYFQNEAQLEKSRLLSDRFSAERPKGSFSTLEIQRTEQGDSAMYLCASSLGGAGMNTEAFFGQGTRLTVV.